This TCR beta chain emerged from a study of shared clonotypes between healthy human individuals (TCRdb year 2020). With respect to the entire study: A few men and two women, aged 18 to 49 years, made up the cohort. Each donor's leukapheresis produced roughly between roughly 0.85 and 9.5 billion PBMCs. Libraries were prepared and TCR repertoires were sequenced by different laboratories using diverse techniques, in order to increase sequencing depth and limit assay-specific biases. To estimate repertoire size and how much clonotypes are shared between individuals, the study performed deep sequencing of blood TCR repertoires from about 5 healthy adults.

Using the deep immunoSEQ assay, TCR CDR3 regions were amplified from genomic DNA by multiplex PCR. Extracted genomic DNA from each cell subset was distributed evenly across all wells of several immunoSEQ 96-well plates, and each plate was treated as a replicate. For unsorted PBMC, each replicate PCR was loaded with about 270 ng genomic DNA, equivalent to 25,000 to 35,000 T cell genomes. Genomic DNA from unsorted PBMC was sequenced over ten immunoSEQ deep assay plates. Purified libraries were measured with a Qubit 3.0 fluorometer, size-checked on a Bioanalyzer 2100, and measured again with the KAPA Library Quantification kit. Each immunoSEQ 96-well plate was sequenced on its own single-read 150-cycle Illumina NextSeq 550 flow cell. Turning to the authors' computational methods: The immunoSEQ output contained only junctional sequences without quality scores, so filtering could not match that applied to full-length reads. Sequences were annotated with PyIR, a Python wrapper for IgBLAST v1.9, using IMGT germline references to assign V/J genes and CDR3. Any read was removed if the V/J assignment was weak (E-value above 1e-6), the CDR3 was missing, or the read contained stop codons, out-of-frame junctions, or ambiguous translated residues. V3J clonotypes were defined by identical inferred V gene, J gene, and CDR3 amino acid sequence. Percentage overlap between repertoires was calculated by dividing the number of shared unique clonotypes by the size of the smaller repertoire. Three approaches were used to assess repertoire richness: RTK rarefaction, the Chao1 estimator, and Recon v2.1 estimates of unobserved clonotypes. TCRdb obtained this table from immuneACCESS and retained in-frame rearrangements with V and J assigned. These tables miss some clones; where compared with another copy, unresolved V genes account for less than half of the shortfall, and the remainder is unexplained. V, J and clone size derive from that table, while D and trimming were established from the DNA sequence. The sample table shows 450,000 to 500,000 clones, and roughly 78% are seen once. 9.5% to 15% of the sample is held by the ten biggest clonotypes.

A single count supports this clone. The target of this receptor is not known. It has no much larger one-base neighbor in the sample; base qualities were not kept. Broad study findings and their caveats: Sampling was limited to blood, and TCR repertoires in tissue likely differ from TCR repertoires in blood. The genetic and exposure-history diversity represented was limited by the small number of donors. Pairwise subsampling indicated that sequencing depth was expected to affect the degree of clonotype sharing among donors.

The CDR1 and CDR2 encoded by the germline V gene are MDHEN and SYDVKM. V loses 9 bases at its end and J loses 9 bases; junction bases beyond the gene matches: 8. From cysteine to phenylalanine, the CDR3 is 12 amino acids long. Only CDR3 DNA is held: 36 bases, read in frame from base 1. Donors were healthy HIV-negative adults with no recently reported acute infections or vaccinations. Only Caucasian adults living in Nashville, Tennessee, USA were represented among the donors. For unsorted samples, about 90 million PBMCs were counted and genomic DNA was extracted with the QIAamp DNA Blood Mini kit. After blood collection by leukapheresis, PBMCs were isolated using Ficoll-Histopaque density gradient centrifugation and then cryopreserved in the vapor phase of liquid nitrogen.

The source is a woman in her forties in good health. Some clones in this sample may be carry-over from other donors' samples. The sample was PBMCs. The rearranged chain carries TRBV28 and TRBJ1-5, and TRBD1 matches 7 of the central bases. CDR3 sequence: CASNRGRPPQHF. The base sequence is TGTGCCAGTAACAGGGGAAGACCGCCCCAGCATTTT.